Listed here are 21 T cell receptor beta chains from one sample, sequenced in a study of CD8 T cells in ankylosing spondylitis. Findings of the study overall: Blood from ankylosing spondylitis patients appeared to carry a characteristic roughly eight-variant TCR beta motif.

Antigen specificity for these receptors is unknown. TCRdb re-called the 5' RACE reads through MiXCR, storing one row per CDR3 protein. The repertoire includes around 490,000 distinct CDR3 sequences, 5.3% of them detected once, and 3% to 4.5% sits in the top ten. The sample comprised blood, either unsorted or a sorted T cell fraction (not recorded which). The source is a male donor with ankylosing spondylitis.

This clonotype was counted many times. The chain is built from TRBV20-1 and TRBJ1-1; no firm D call. The CDR3 has 14 residues. Germline CDR1 and CDR2: DFQATT and SNEGSKA (reference sequence). V gave up 2 bases and J gave up 3 bases, with 13 bases separating them. CDR3 bases: TGCAGTGCTAGATTAACGGTCGCCCACACTGAAGCTTTCTTT. Protein sequence: CSARLTVAHTEAFF.

This clonotype was observed many times. The rearrangement uses TRBV6-1 and TRBJ1-3; D call uncertain. Germline CDR1 reads MNHNS; CDR2 reads SASEGT. CDR3 size: 12 residues. Trimming stripped 2 bases from V and 9 bases from J, with 8 bases between. CDR3 amino acids: CASSEHRTTIYF. CDR3 bases: TGTGCCAGCAGTGAACATCGGACCACCATATATTTT.

This clonotype was seen at least ten times. The chain employs TRBV6-2 or TRBV6-3 and TRBJ2-7; D possibly corresponds to TRBD2 (5 bases). CDR3 length equals 14 residues. V lost 4 bases and J lost 2, with 12 bases in between. CDR1 and CDR2 from the germline V gene are MNHEY and SVGEGT. The CDR3 here is CASSSTEGPYEQYF. CDR3 DNA: TGTGCCAGCAGTTCTACAGAGGGTCCCTACGAGCAGTACTTC.

A word on this clonotype: A much larger clone sits a single nucleotide away, making a read error possible. The chain links TRBV20-1 to TRBJ2-7; 8 positions match TRBD2. The germline V gene has CDR1 DFQATT and CDR2 SNEGSKA (reference sequence). The CDR3 runs 13 residues. V shed 5 bases, J shed 4 bases, and the junction held 7 bases outside the gene matches. The CDR3 loop reads CSAEWTSPYEQYF. The CDR3 bases are TGCAGTGCTGAATGGACTAGCCCTTACGAGCAGTACTTC.

The chain employs TRBV11-2 and TRBJ1-2; D ambiguous. The length of the CDR3 is 14 residues. The V and J ends lost 8 bases and 4 bases respectively, with 17 bases between them. CDR1 and CDR2 from the germline V gene are SGHAT and FQNNGV. CDR3 loop: CASGRLPRGYGYTF. The CDR3 DNA sequence: TGTGCCAGCGGCCGGCTCCCCCGAGGCTATGGCTACACCTTC.

This clonotype was recorded at least ten times. This chain links TRBV10-3 with TRBJ2-2, with D unclear. This CDR3 spans 15 amino acids. V lost 0 bases, J lost 2 bases, and 7 bases lay in between. The V gene's germline CDR1 is ENHRY and CDR2 SYGVKD. CDR3 coding DNA: TGTGCCATCAGTGAGTCAAGCCGCAACACCGGGGAGCTGTTTTTT. Its translation is CAISESSRNTGELFF.

This clonotype was observed a handful of times. This chain uses TRBV12-3 or TRBV12-4 with TRBJ2-4; a possible D gene is TRBD2 (5 bases). CDR3 size: 15 residues. Trimming took off 3 bases at V and 1 base at J, with 10 bases between the two ends. CDR3 protein: CASSFSRRAKNIQYF. DNA of the CDR3: TGTGCCAGCAGTTTCTCCAGGAGGGCCAAAAACATTCAGTACTTC.

This clonotype was observed many times. The chain combines TRBV20-1 with TRBJ2-2; D is ambiguous. V lost 3 bases and J 3 bases, leaving 11 bases between the germline ends. This CDR3 contains 14 residues. CDR1 and CDR2 from the germline V gene are DFQATT and SNEGSKA (reference sequence). CDR3 DNA: TGCAGTGCTAGTGGAGATATGGACACCGGGGAGCTGTTTTTT. It is translated as CSASGDMDTGELFF.

The sample holds many counts of this clonotype. The V and J genes are TRBV20-1 and TRBJ1-1; a weak D match, TRBD1 (6 bases). Germline V gives CDR1 DFQATT, CDR2 SNEGSKA (reference sequence). Trimming pared 6 bases from V and 5 bases from J, leaving 19 bases between. This CDR3 has 14 residues. The CDR3 is CSAVITGLSTEAFF. For the CDR3, the DNA is TGCAGTGCGGTAATAACAGGGTTGTCGACTGAAGCTTTCTTT.

This clonotype showed up many times. The rearrangement uses TRBV7-3 and TRBJ2-7, with TRBD2 as a possible D gene (6 bases). Germline CDR1 is SGHTA and CDR2 is FQGTGA. The CDR3 extends over 13 amino acids. With 5 bases removed from V and 6 bases from J, the gap between germline ends came to 14 bases. The CDR3 DNA reads as TGTGCCAGCAGCCATGAGTTCGGGGGCGAGCAGTACTTC. Translating gives CASSHEFGGEQYF.

There are many counts of this clonotype. The chain combines TRBV11-2 with TRBJ1-2; D unresolved. The CDR3 totals 15 residues. V lost 6 bases, J lost 4 bases, and 18 bases lay in between. Germline loops: CDR1 SGHAT, CDR2 FQNNGV. The CDR3 sequence: CASRRSGNPFYGYTF. The CDR3 region has the DNA TGTGCCAGCAGGCGAAGCGGGAATCCTTTCTATGGCTACACCTTC.

This clonotype came up a few times. The chain couples TRBV30 to TRBJ2-5; 9 positions agree with TRBD1. The ends lost 2 bases at V and 5 bases at J; junction bases unmatched: 3. The CDR3 covers 13 residues. Germline V gene sequence: CDR1 GTSNPN, CDR2 SVGIG (reference sequence). The CDR3 region has the DNA TGTGCCTGGAGTCCCGGGACAGGGGAGACCCAGTACTTC. Protein: CAWSPGTGETQYF.

A few counts support this clonotype. This chain links TRBV29-1 with TRBJ2-2, with D unclear. CDR1 and CDR2 from the germline V gene are SQVTM and ANQGSEA. The CDR3 is 16 residues long. Trimming pared 0 bases from V and 6 bases from J, leaving 17 bases between. CDR3 amino acids: CSVEDPRHPGAGELFF. The CDR3 nucleotides are TGCAGCGTTGAAGATCCGCGGCATCCTGGCGCCGGGGAGCTGTTTTTT.

This clonotype was recorded many times. V gene TRBV7-2 combines with J gene TRBJ2-7; 9 nucleotides agree with TRBD1. The CDR3 runs to 16 residues. V was pared by 2 bases and J by 0 bases, with 5 bases of the junction left unmatched. Germline V gene lookup returns CDR1 SGHTA and CDR2 FQGNSA. This CDR3 is CASSLRGTGSSYEQYF. In nucleotides, the CDR3 is TGTGCCAGCAGCTTAAGGGGGACAGGGAGCTCCTACGAGCAGTACTTC. Variable domain in full (rest from reference TRBV7-2 and TRBJ2-7): GAGVSQSPSNKVTEKGKDVELRCDPISGHTALYWYRQSLGQGLEFLIYFQGNSAPDKSGLPSDRFSAERTGGSVSTLTIQRTQQEDSAVYLCASSLRGTGSSYEQYFGPGTRLTVT.

Ten or more counts support this clonotype. The V call is TRBV11-1, the J call TRBJ2-5, with 16 bases fitting TRBD2. Germline-derived CDR1 and CDR2 are SGHAT and FQDESV (reference sequence). V trimming: 5 bases; J trimming: 5 bases; junction bases outside the gene matches: 8. The CDR3 totals 17 residues. The CDR3 is CASSKGTSGRAGETQYF. The CDR3 region has the DNA TGTGCCAGCAGCAAAGGGACTAGCGGGAGGGCCGGTGAGACCCAGTACTTC.

This clonotype was seen at least ten times. V usage is TRBV4-3 and J usage is TRBJ2-6; D gene unclear. Looked up from germline, CDR1 is LGHNA and CDR2 is YSLEER. V was cut by 5 bases and J by 4 bases, with 9 bases left in between. The CDR3 is 14 amino acids. The DNA of the CDR3 is TGCGCCAGCAGCGTTGTAACCGGGGCCAACGTCCTGACTTTC. Translation gives CASSVVTGANVLTF.

This clonotype was detected many times. The chain employs TRBV27 and TRBJ1-1; no clear D gene. There are 17 residues in the CDR3. Trimming took off 6 bases at V and 0 bases at J, with 20 bases between the two ends. Germline CDR1 is MNHEY and CDR2 is SMNVEV (reference sequence). CDR3 loop: CASSLGSIPRMNTEAFF. DNA for the CDR3: TGTGCCAGCAGCCTAGGGTCGATTCCAAGAATGAACACTGAAGCTTTCTTT.

This clonotype was seen many times. The chain couples TRBV7-9 to TRBJ2-4; possibly TRBD1 for D (6 bases). Germline CDR1 reads SEHNR; CDR2 reads FQNEAQ (reference sequence). The ends were cut back, 5 bases at V and 2 bases at J, with 16 bases in the middle. The CDR3 is 16 amino acids. In nucleotides, the CDR3 is TGTGCCAGCAGCCCACCAGGGGCTGTATCCAAAAACATTCAGTACTTC. Its protein product is CASSPPGAVSKNIQYF.

This clonotype was counted ten times or more. The chain has TRBV15 and TRBJ1-2, with 7 bases matching TRBD1. The V and J ends lost 0 bases and 8 bases, in that order; junction bases with no gene match: 12. Germline CDR1 reads LNHNV; CDR2 reads YYDKDF (reference sequence). CDR3 length: 16 residues. CDR3 bases: TGTGCCACCAGCAGAGATCGAACAGGGGCCTTCGGGGGCTACACCTTC. The encoded protein is CATSRDRTGAFGGYTF.

There are many counts of this clonotype. The CDR3 protein is CAISESTGDYGYTF. The DNA of the CDR3 is TGTGCCATCAGTGAGTCGACAGGAGACTATGGCTACACCTTC. The rearrangement uses TRBV10-3 and TRBJ1-2, with D perhaps TRBD1 (6 bases). The CDR3 covers 14 residues. V lost 0 bases, J lost 3 bases, and 8 bases lay in between. Germline V gene lookup returns CDR1 ENHRY and CDR2 SYGVKD.

This clonotype was seen at least ten times. The rearrangement links TRBV7-9 to TRBJ1-1; D remains unclear. The CDR3 loop spans 16 amino acids. Germline CDR1 reads SEHNR; CDR2 reads FQNEAQ (reference sequence). V was cut by 0 bases and J by 0 bases, with 11 bases left in between. CDR3 in amino acids: CASSLARIAMNTEAFF. CDR3 nucleotides: TGTGCCAGCAGCTTAGCGCGCATCGCCATGAACACTGAAGCTTTCTTT.